Listed below are T cell receptor beta chains from one sample, sequenced in a study of identical twins. TCRdb reprocessed the 5' RACE reads with MiXCR, giving one entry per CDR3 protein. Altogether 750,000 to 950,000 distinct CDR3 sequences are present, 9% to 15% being singletons, with the ten largest covering about 1.6%. The same data also contributed to another study, on yellow fever vaccine responses in identical twins.

The sample was PBMCs. These receptors were taken from a woman aged 18-30 years in good health. The CDR3 runs from the conserved cysteine through the conserved F or W. Each record gives: CDR3 protein, CDR3 DNA, J gene, D gene, clone size, V gene. A D gene is named only where the DNA matches it firmly. Not every row has a clone size; where given, it reads once, few, many or a size class.

cdr3_aa: CASRLLPGQLQETQYF
cdr3_nt: TGTGCCAGCAGACTACTCCCGGGACAGCTCCAAGAGACCCAGTACTTC
j_call: TRBJ2-5
d_call: TRBD1
clone_size: few
v_call: TRBV2

cdr3_aa: CASGAATYEQYF
cdr3_nt: TGTGCCAGCGGGGCGGCGACCTACGAGCAGTACTTC
j_call: TRBJ2-7
d_call: NA
clone_size: NA
v_call: TRBV12-3/TRBV12-4

cdr3_aa: CASSLSQGWEQYF
cdr3_nt: TGTGCCAGCAGTTTATCTCAGGGGTGGGAGCAGTACTTC
j_call: TRBJ2-7
d_call: NA
clone_size: few
v_call: TRBV28

cdr3_aa: CASSPSASSYNSPLHF
cdr3_nt: TGTGCCAGCAGCCCCTCGGCGAGCTCCTATAATTCACCCCTCCACTTT
j_call: TRBJ1-6
d_call: NA
clone_size: NA
v_call: TRBV6-2/TRBV6-3

cdr3_aa: CASSRRKSTSTDTQYF
cdr3_nt: TGTGCCAGCAGCCGGCGTAAGAGTACTAGCACAGATACGCAGTATTTT
j_call: TRBJ2-3
d_call: NA
clone_size: few
v_call: TRBV7-8

cdr3_aa: CATSESPAGGRVDTQYF
cdr3_nt: TGTGCCACCAGTGAGTCCCCAGCGGGGGGGCGTGTAGATACGCAGTATTTT
j_call: TRBJ2-3
d_call: TRBD2
clone_size: NA
v_call: TRBV24-1

cdr3_aa: CSARKLAGAKSSYNEQFF
cdr3_nt: TGCAGTGCTAGAAAACTAGCGGGGGCCAAAAGCTCCTACAATGAGCAGTTCTTC
j_call: TRBJ2-1
d_call: TRBD2
clone_size: few
v_call: TRBV20-1

cdr3_aa: CASSKGTIGDTQYF
cdr3_nt: TGTGCCAGCAGCAAAGGGACAATCGGAGATACGCAGTATTTT
j_call: TRBJ2-3
d_call: NA
clone_size: NA
v_call: TRBV3-1

cdr3_aa: CASSLVSRGGETQYF
cdr3_nt: TGTGCCAGCAGCTTGGTGTCTCGGGGTGGGGAGACCCAGTACTTC
j_call: TRBJ2-5
d_call: NA
clone_size: few
v_call: TRBV7-2

cdr3_aa: CSVEEGQVGDTQYF
cdr3_nt: TGCAGCGTTGAAGAGGGTCAGGTGGGAGATACGCAGTATTTT
j_call: TRBJ2-3
d_call: NA
clone_size: NA
v_call: TRBV29-1

cdr3_aa: CASSQPGRTKNIQYF
cdr3_nt: TGCGCCAGCAGCCAACCCGGACGGACCAAAAACATTCAGTACTTC
j_call: TRBJ2-4
d_call: NA
clone_size: many
v_call: TRBV4-1

cdr3_aa: CASSVLSGNPNEQFF
cdr3_nt: TGTGCCAGCAGCGTATTGTCGGGCAACCCCAATGAGCAGTTCTTC
j_call: TRBJ2-1
d_call: NA
clone_size: medium-sized
v_call: TRBV9

cdr3_aa: CASQGTGDKNIQYF
cdr3_nt: TGTGCCAGCCAGGGGACAGGAGACAAAAACATTCAGTACTTC
j_call: TRBJ2-4
d_call: TRBD1
clone_size: many
v_call: TRBV2

cdr3_aa: CASSFYSSGRFIPYNEQFF
cdr3_nt: TGTGCCAGCAGTTTCTATTCTAGCGGGAGATTTATCCCCTACAATGAGCAGTTCTTC
j_call: TRBJ2-1
d_call: TRBD2
clone_size: few
v_call: TRBV12-3/TRBV12-4

cdr3_aa: CASSFRAGNEQFF
cdr3_nt: TGTGCCAGCAGTTTCAGGGCTGGCAATGAGCAGTTCTTC
j_call: TRBJ2-1
d_call: NA
clone_size: few
v_call: TRBV28

cdr3_aa: CASTQGVGYTF
cdr3_nt: TGTGCCAGCACCCAAGGGGTCGGCTACACCTTC
j_call: TRBJ1-2
d_call: NA
clone_size: few
v_call: TRBV9

cdr3_aa: CASNPGQSKQFF
cdr3_nt: TGTGCCAGCAACCCCGGACAGTCCAAGCAGTTCTTC
j_call: TRBJ2-1
d_call: NA
clone_size: NA
v_call: TRBV6-1

cdr3_aa: CATSRDFPATSGTVSYNEQFF
cdr3_nt: TGTGCCACCAGCAGAGATTTCCCCGCGACTAGCGGGACCGTCTCCTACAATGAGCAGTTCTTC
j_call: TRBJ2-1
d_call: TRBD2
clone_size: few
v_call: TRBV15

cdr3_aa: CASRSRAGPEIGNEQFF
cdr3_nt: TGTGCCAGCAGATCAAGGGCGGGCCCAGAAATTGGGAATGAGCAGTTCTTC
j_call: TRBJ2-1
d_call: NA
clone_size: few
v_call: TRBV6-1

cdr3_aa: CASSQVSDSPLHF
cdr3_nt: TGTGCCAGCAGCCAAGTATCGGATTCACCCCTCCACTTT
j_call: TRBJ1-6
d_call: NA
clone_size: few
v_call: TRBV3-1

cdr3_aa: CAISEVEDQPQHF
cdr3_nt: TGTGCCATCAGTGAAGTGGAGGATCAGCCCCAGCATTTT
j_call: TRBJ1-5
d_call: NA
clone_size: few
v_call: TRBV10-3

cdr3_aa: CASSQGLATDTQYF
cdr3_nt: TGCGCCAGCAGCCAAGGACTAGCGACAGATACGCAGTATTTT
j_call: TRBJ2-3
d_call: TRBD2
clone_size: many
v_call: TRBV3-1

cdr3_aa: CSVEEVRQGASYEQYF
cdr3_nt: TGCAGCGTTGAAGAGGTGAGACAGGGAGCTTCCTACGAGCAGTACTTC
j_call: TRBJ2-7
d_call: TRBD1
clone_size: few
v_call: TRBV29-1

cdr3_aa: CASRGLLGGTSTDTQYF
cdr3_nt: TGTGCCAGCAGAGGTTTATTGGGCGGTACTAGCACAGATACGCAGTATTTT
j_call: TRBJ2-3
d_call: NA
clone_size: few
v_call: TRBV2

cdr3_aa: CASGSNSGNSYNEQFF
cdr3_nt: TGTGCTAGTGGTTCCAATAGCGGAAACTCCTACAATGAGCAGTTCTTC
j_call: TRBJ2-1
d_call: NA
clone_size: few
v_call: TRBV12-5

cdr3_aa: CASSLRLAGASQETQYF
cdr3_nt: TGTGCCAGCAGTCTCCGACTAGCGGGGGCCAGCCAAGAGACCCAGTACTTC
j_call: TRBJ2-5
d_call: TRBD2
clone_size: many
v_call: TRBV12-3/TRBV12-4

cdr3_aa: CASSPGFYVNTEAFF
cdr3_nt: TGTGCCAGCAGCCCGGGCTTCTACGTGAACACTGAAGCTTTCTTT
j_call: TRBJ1-1
d_call: NA
clone_size: few
v_call: TRBV3-1

cdr3_aa: CATSRDRGGPNEQFF
cdr3_nt: TGTGCCACCAGCAGAGATCGGGGGGGGCCCAATGAGCAGTTCTTC
j_call: TRBJ2-1
d_call: TRBD2
clone_size: NA
v_call: TRBV15

cdr3_aa: CASSLDPAPNSYNEQFF
cdr3_nt: TGTGCCAGCAGCCTCGATCCCGCACCCAACTCCTACAATGAGCAGTTCTTC
j_call: TRBJ2-1
d_call: NA
clone_size: NA
v_call: TRBV7-8

cdr3_aa: CASSLSSGGSDEQFF
cdr3_nt: TGCGCCAGCAGCTTATCTAGCGGGGGGTCCGATGAGCAGTTCTTC
j_call: TRBJ2-1
d_call: TRBD2
clone_size: NA
v_call: TRBV5-1

cdr3_aa: CSVDLSINEQFF
cdr3_nt: TGCAGCGTTGACTTGAGTATTAATGAGCAGTTCTTC
j_call: TRBJ2-1
d_call: NA
clone_size: many
v_call: TRBV29-1

cdr3_aa: CASSIGTTTTGELFF
cdr3_nt: TGTGCCAGCAGCATCGGGACAACGACAACCGGGGAGCTGTTTTTT
j_call: TRBJ2-2
d_call: NA
clone_size: NA
v_call: TRBV5-4

cdr3_aa: CASSEVRSGTGELFF
cdr3_nt: TGTGCCAGCAGTGAAGTCCGGTCGGGGACCGGGGAGCTGTTTTTT
j_call: TRBJ2-2
d_call: NA
clone_size: few
v_call: TRBV2

cdr3_aa: CASSPHLGSGYEQYF
cdr3_nt: TGTGCCAGCAGTCCACATTTGGGTTCCGGCTACGAGCAGTACTTC
j_call: TRBJ2-7
d_call: NA
clone_size: many
v_call: TRBV12-3/TRBV12-4

cdr3_aa: CASSPRDSQSTDTQYF
cdr3_nt: TGTGCCAGCAGCCCCCGGGACAGCCAGAGCACAGATACGCAGTATTTT
j_call: TRBJ2-3
d_call: TRBD1
clone_size: few
v_call: TRBV9

cdr3_aa: CAISESGRGVNNEQFF
cdr3_nt: TGTGCCATCAGTGAGTCGGGGCGGGGGGTAAACAATGAGCAGTTCTTC
j_call: TRBJ2-1
d_call: TRBD2
clone_size: few
v_call: TRBV10-3

cdr3_aa: CASSNVQGLDSPLHF
cdr3_nt: TGTGCCAGCAGTAACGTACAGGGGTTGGATTCACCCCTCCACTTT
j_call: TRBJ1-6
d_call: TRBD1
clone_size: many
v_call: TRBV6-5

cdr3_aa: CASSMGTGANQPQHF
cdr3_nt: TGTGCCAGTAGTATGGGAACAGGGGCTAATCAGCCCCAGCATTTT
j_call: TRBJ1-5
d_call: TRBD1
clone_size: once
v_call: TRBV19

cdr3_aa: CASSFGGRVNTEAFF
cdr3_nt: TGTGCCAGCAGCTTCGGGGGTCGGGTGAACACTGAAGCTTTCTTT
j_call: TRBJ1-1
d_call: NA
clone_size: many
v_call: TRBV7-9

cdr3_aa: CAISESGLMDNEQFF
cdr3_nt: TGTGCCATCAGTGAGTCGGGTCTCATGGACAATGAGCAGTTCTTC
j_call: TRBJ2-1
d_call: NA
clone_size: NA
v_call: TRBV10-3

cdr3_aa: CAISDGLAGATDTQYF
cdr3_nt: TGTGCCATCAGTGATGGTTTAGCGGGAGCCACAGATACGCAGTATTTT
j_call: TRBJ2-3
d_call: TRBD2
clone_size: NA
v_call: TRBV10-3

cdr3_aa: CASSVASGTPHTGELFF
cdr3_nt: TGTGCCAGCAGCGTGGCTAGCGGGACTCCCCACACCGGGGAGCTGTTTTTT
j_call: TRBJ2-2
d_call: TRBD2
clone_size: NA
v_call: TRBV9

cdr3_aa: CASNSGGSDQNEQFF
cdr3_nt: TGTGCCAGCAATTCTGGCGGGAGCGACCAAAATGAGCAGTTCTTC
j_call: TRBJ2-1
d_call: TRBD2
clone_size: few
v_call: TRBV27

cdr3_aa: CSAVPGGKTDTQYF
cdr3_nt: TGCAGTGCTGTCCCCGGCGGGAAAACAGATACGCAGTATTTT
j_call: TRBJ2-3
d_call: NA
clone_size: NA
v_call: TRBV20-1

cdr3_aa: CSARGLTSSYNEQFF
cdr3_nt: TGCAGTGCTAGAGGCTTGACTAGCTCCTACAATGAGCAGTTCTTC
j_call: TRBJ2-1
d_call: NA
clone_size: NA
v_call: TRBV20-1